Listed here are 29 T cell receptor beta chains from one sample, sequenced in a study of T cells after yellow fever vaccination. TCRdb re-derived calls from the 5' RACE reads in MiXCR, one entry per CDR3 protein. The sample has fewer than 90,000 distinct CDR3 sequences, 7.1% seen once. Sample: CD8+ T cells sorted from PBMCs, taken 4 to 5 days after the first yellow fever vaccination. These receptors were collected from a man between 18 and 29 years old who received the YFV17D yellow fever vaccine.

A few counts support this clonotype. The chain recombines TRBV4-3 with TRBJ2-5, with unresolved D. This CDR3 comprises 15 residues. Trimming stripped 5 bases from V and 2 bases from J, with 15 bases between. Germline V gene sequence: CDR1 LGHNA, CDR2 YSLEER. This chain's CDR3 is CASSSSDRAQETQYF. CDR3 bases: TGCGCCAGCAGCTCCTCGGATCGAGCACAAGAGACCCAGTACTTC.

In its sample, this clonotype was seen many times. The chain carries TRBV7-6 and TRBJ2-3, with D possibly TRBD1 on 6 matching bases. Deletions cut 5 bases from V and 10 bases from J, with 16 bases between. Per the germline V gene, CDR1 is SGHVS and CDR2 is FNYEAQ. The CDR3 consists of 13 residues. CDR3 loop: CASSILGQSAQYF. In DNA form, the CDR3 reads TGTGCCAGCAGCATACTTGGACAGTCCGCGCAGTATTTT.

V and J are TRBV4-1 and TRBJ2-7, with 7 bases fitting TRBD2. After removal of 5 bases from V and 2 bases from J, the junction contained 6 bases not matched to a gene. Germline CDR1 MGHRA, CDR2 YSYEKL. The CDR3 totals 14 residues. CDR3 protein: CASSKGRGAYEQYF. CDR3 sequence (DNA): TGCGCCAGCAGCAAAGGACGGGGGGCCTACGAGCAGTACTTC.

V is TRBV10-2 and J is TRBJ1-2; tentatively, D is TRBD1 (5 bases). Germline-derived CDR1 and CDR2 are WSHSY and SAAADI. Deletions cut 8 bases from V and 4 bases from J, with 11 bases between. The CDR3 length is 12 residues. CDR3 nucleotides: TGCGCCAGCCAGGACATTACCTATGGCTACACCTTC. Translating gives CASQDITYGYTF.

This clonotype has only a few counts. The chain has TRBV12-3 or TRBV12-4 and TRBJ2-7; D ambiguous. CDR3 length: 14 amino acids. The V gene lost 3 bases and the J gene lost 3 bases, with 12 bases spanning the gap. Here the CDR3 reads CASSLSQSGYEQYF. DNA for the CDR3: TGTGCCAGCAGTTTGAGTCAGTCGGGCTACGAGCAGTACTTC.

This clonotype showed up many times. The chain joins TRBV20-1 to TRBJ2-3; 8 bases line up with TRBD2. Germline V gene data show CDR1 as DFQATT and CDR2 as SNEGSKA (reference sequence). J gave up 4 bases and V 4 bases, and 10 bases lay outside the gene matches. The CDR3 runs 15 residues. This CDR3 reads CSANPSGGGSDTQYF. CDR3 bases: TGCAGTGCTAACCCGTCCGGGGGGGGGTCAGATACGCAGTATTTT.

The V gene is TRBV7-9, the J gene TRBJ1-2; the D is unclear. This CDR3 region has 12 residues. The germline gives CDR1 SEHNR, CDR2 FQNEAQ (reference sequence). Trimming left V 3 bases short and J 10 bases short, with 12 bases between. CDR3 sequence (DNA): TGTGCCAGCAGCTTGGCCCGCCATCCCTACACCTTC. This gives the protein CASSLARHPYTF.

V gene TRBV10-2 combines with J gene TRBJ2-6; D is possibly TRBD1 (6 bases). Trimming removed 6 bases from V and 6 bases from J, with 18 bases in between. Germline V lookup: CDR1 WSHSY, CDR2 SAAADI. This CDR3 region has 16 residues. CDR3 nucleotide sequence: TGCGCCAGCAGCCCGGGACAAGCCCCCACGGCCAACGTCCTGACTTTC. The encoded protein is CASSPGQAPTANVLTF.

This clonotype has more than one count but fewer than ten. J is TRBJ1-5 and V is TRBV7-9, with D possibly matching TRBD1 (6 bases). Trimming removed 5 bases from V and 3 bases from J, with 14 bases in between. The CDR3 sequence is 15 residues long. CDR1 is SEHNR and CDR2 is FQNEAQ in the germline V gene (reference sequence). The CDR3 protein is CASSGTGQINQPQHF. For the CDR3, the DNA is TGTGCCAGCAGCGGGACCGGACAGATCAATCAGCCCCAGCATTTT.

Ten or more counts support this clonotype. The gene calls are TRBV29-1 and TRBJ2-7; 11 bases line up with TRBD2. This CDR3 is 16 amino acids long. The trim removed 1 base at V and 3 bases at J, leaving 8 bases unmatched. CDR1 is SQVTM, CDR2 ANQGSEA, per germline. The DNA of the CDR3 is TGCAGCGTTGAAGGGCTAGAGACTAGCGGGGACTACGAGCAGTACTTC. Protein product: CSVEGLETSGDYEQYF.

This clonotype has just a few counts. CDR3 residues: CASSATGTIETQYF. CDR3 sequence (DNA): TGTGCCAGCAGCGCAACCGGGACTATAGAGACCCAGTACTTC. This chain connects TRBV9 to TRBJ2-5; TRBD2 matches at 7 bases. J gave up 4 bases and V 3 bases, and 6 bases lay outside the gene matches. The CDR3 loop spans 14 amino acids. Germline CDR1 is SGDLS and CDR2 is YYNGEE.

The chain uses TRBV4-1 and TRBJ2-3; 8 bases match TRBD2. Germline trimming cut 4 bases from V and 3 bases from J; bases unmatched to any gene: 9. The CDR3 has 16 residues. Per the germline V gene, CDR1 is MGHRA and CDR2 is YSYEKL. CDR3 protein: CASSRGAGDGTDTQYF. CDR3 bases: TGCGCCAGCAGCCGTGGAGCGGGGGATGGTACAGATACGCAGTATTTT.

The CDR3 is CASSQGGGLPEQFF. DNA for the CDR3: TGTGCCAGCAGCCAGGGGGGGGGGCTCCCTGAGCAGTTCTTC. V and J are TRBV7-2 and TRBJ2-1, with D perhaps assigned TRBD1 or TRBD2 (7 bases each). CDR3 size: 14 residues. The ends were cut back, 5 bases at V and 9 bases at J, with 17 bases in the middle. The germline gives CDR1 SGHTA, CDR2 FQGNSA.

This clonotype was detected a few times. The chain joins TRBV20-1 to TRBJ2-1, with 8 bases aligning to TRBD1. The CDR3 totals 13 residues. Germline trimming cut 0 bases from V and 8 bases from J; bases unmatched to any gene: 3. Per the germline V gene, CDR1 is DFQATT and CDR2 is SNEGSKA (reference sequence). CDR3: CSARDWGQDEQFF. CDR3 nucleotide sequence: TGCAGTGCTAGAGATTGGGGACAGGATGAGCAGTTCTTC.

At least ten counts were recorded for this clonotype. Mismatch with germline at one junction end may stem from a read error. V usage is TRBV4-2 and J usage is TRBJ2-3; D call uncertain. The CDR3 extends over 16 amino acids. Germline values: CDR1 LGHNA, CDR2 YNFKEQ. CDR3: CASSQDIGSGTDTQYF. CDR3 sequence (DNA): TGCGCCAGCAGCCAAGATATAGGGTCTGGCACAGATACGCAGTATTTT.

V is TRBV12-3 or TRBV12-4 and J is TRBJ2-2; TRBD1 might be the D (6 bases). This CDR3 is built from 15 residues. Trimming took off 6 bases at V and 0 bases at J, with 11 bases between the two ends. In DNA form, the CDR3 reads TGTGCCAGCAGCAGGACAGAGACGAACACCGGGGAGCTGTTTTTT. Translated: CASSRTETNTGELFF.

This clonotype was seen a handful of times. This chain uses TRBV13 with TRBJ1-1; 9 nucleotides line up with TRBD1. This CDR3 region has 14 residues. V was pared by 5 bases and J by 4 bases, with 5 bases of the junction left unmatched. Germline-derived CDR1 and CDR2 are PRHDT and FYEKMQ (reference sequence). The CDR3 region is CASSITGGVTEAFF. The CDR3 nucleotides are TGTGCCAGCAGCATCACAGGGGGCGTCACTGAAGCTTTCTTT.

This clonotype was recorded a few times. The J gene is TRBJ1-5, the V gene TRBV12-3 or TRBV12-4; weak D call: TRBD1 (6 bases). With 1 base removed from V and 0 bases from J, the gap between germline ends came to 10 bases. There are 16 residues in the CDR3. In DNA form, the CDR3 reads TGTGCCAGCAGTTTAGGGGACAACTATAGCAATCAGCCCCAGCATTTT. Its protein product is CASSLGDNYSNQPQHF.

CDR3 nucleotides: TGTGCCAGCACCCCGGTCGGGACATTGAACACTGAAGCTTTCTTT. Translation gives CASTPVGTLNTEAFF. V and J are TRBV12-3 or TRBV12-4 and TRBJ1-1; D might be TRBD1 (6 bases). Trimming pared 7 bases from V and 0 bases from J, leaving 15 bases between. This CDR3 contains 15 residues.

V is TRBV7-9 and J is TRBJ2-4, with D possibly called TRBD1 or TRBD2 (6 bases each). Between the trimmed V and J ends, which lost 6 bases and 3 bases, there was a span of 12 bases. The CDR3 is made up of 14 amino acids. The germline CDR1 and CDR2 sequences are SEHNR and FQNEAQ (reference sequence). Here the CDR3 DNA reads TGTGCCAGCAGTACCGGGGGCGACAAAAACATTCAGTACTTC. It encodes CASSTGGDKNIQYF.

The genes are TRBV11-2 and TRBJ2-3, with 12 bases matching TRBD2. Germline V gives CDR1 SGHAT, CDR2 FQNNGV. This CDR3 spans 15 amino acids. The junction had 3 bases not matched to a gene; V was cut back by 5 bases and J by 3 bases. CDR3 in DNA: TGTGCCAGCAGCGTCGGACTAGCGGGAACAGATACGCAGTATTTT. Translated, it gives CASSVGLAGTDTQYF.

This clonotype has at least ten counts. The chain carries TRBV29-1 and TRBJ2-7; possibly TRBD1 for D (6 bases). The CDR3 consists of 13 residues. The germline gives CDR1 SQVTM, CDR2 ANQGSEA. The V end was cut by 1 base, the J end by 2 bases, with 9 bases between. The CDR3 protein is CSVEGRDTYEQYF. CDR3 coding DNA: TGCAGCGTTGAAGGTCGGGACACCTACGAGCAGTACTTC.

The gene calls are TRBV9 and TRBJ2-6; D might be TRBD2 (5 bases). The CDR3 loop spans 17 amino acids. The germline CDR1 and CDR2 sequences are SGDLS and YYNGEE. The V end lost 2 bases, the J end lost 0 bases, and 12 bases lay between the germline ends. In DNA form, the CDR3 reads TGTGCCAGCAGCGTCTGGGAAGGACTCTCTGGGGCCAACGTCCTGACTTTC. This translates into CASSVWEGLSGANVLTF.

This clonotype occurred many times. The V gene is TRBV29-1, the J gene TRBJ2-2; no clear D gene. Trimming stripped 0 bases from V and 4 bases from J, with 0 bases between. The CDR3 length is 11 residues. CDR1 is SQVTM, CDR2 ANQGSEA, per germline. The CDR3 DNA is TGCAGCGTTGAAGACACCGGGGAGCTGTTTTTT. As protein: CSVEDTGELFF.

This clonotype was seen more than once but under ten times. The chain is built from TRBV20-1 and TRBJ2-1; 8 nucleotides align to TRBD2. The germline V gene encodes CDR1 DFQATT and CDR2 SNEGSKA (reference sequence). CDR3 length: 15 residues. Trimming removed 5 bases from V and 12 bases from J; junction bases left unmatched: 18. CDR3 sequence reads: CSAGGGGLDERWQFF. CDR3 in DNA: TGCAGTGCTGGGGGCGGGGGGCTTGACGAACGTTGGCAGTTCTTC.

The table lists this clonotype with many counts. The V gene is TRBV7-9, the J gene TRBJ2-1, with D perhaps being TRBD1 or TRBD2 (5 bases each). There are 14 residues in the CDR3. V lost 8 bases and J lost 8, with 19 bases in between. In germline, CDR1 is SEHNR, CDR2 FQNEAQ (reference sequence). The CDR3 reads CASPGRGPLDEQFF. In nucleotides, the CDR3 is TGTGCCAGCCCGGGTAGGGGACCTCTGGATGAGCAGTTCTTC.

The V and J genes are TRBV15 and TRBJ2-1; 7 bases match TRBD1. The germline V gene encodes CDR1 LNHNV and CDR2 YYDKDF (reference sequence). CDR3 length: 17 residues. The V and J ends lost 0 bases and 0 bases, in that order; junction bases with no gene match: 5. The CDR3, as DNA: TGTGCCACCAGCAGAGATCTGCCAGGGGGCTCCTACAATGAGCAGTTCTTC. Its translation: CATSRDLPGGSYNEQFF.

In its sample, this clonotype was seen many times. This chain joins TRBV29-1 and TRBJ2-3; 13 bases are shared with TRBD2. Per germline, CDR1 SQVTM and CDR2 ANQGSEA. The CDR3 covers 16 residues. V shed 5 bases, J shed 1 base, and the junction held 6 bases outside the gene matches. CDR3 sequence reads: CSVLTSGGLRTDTQYF. The CDR3 coding sequence is TGCAGCGTTTTGACTAGCGGGGGGCTACGCACAGATACGCAGTATTTT.

This clonotype was detected a few times. The chain is built from TRBV19 and TRBJ2-1; D gene unclear. The CDR3 consists of 11 residues. V was clipped by 3 bases and J by 7 bases, with 4 bases between them. Germline V gene sequence: CDR1 LNHDA, CDR2 SQIVND (reference sequence). The CDR3 DNA follows: TGTGCCAGTAGTATGGGTAATGAGCAGTTCTTC. Amino acids: CASSMGNEQFF.